This TCR beta chain is from a study of tumor T cells in aggressive B-cell lymphoma. The V gene's germline CDR1 is SGHNT and CDR2 YYREEE (reference sequence). V lost 3 bases and J lost 1, with 14 bases in between. This CDR3 has 15 amino acids. Assay: immunoSEQ multiplex PCR; the TCRdb copy retains only in-frame clones and omits some. Seen here are more than 7,000 clones, roughly 81% observed once, and the top ten hold around 3.5%. This sequence originates from an adult with diffuse large B cell lymphoma. V and J are TRBV5-4 and TRBJ2-7, with D perhaps matching TRBD2 (6 bases). The source material was tumor tissue. The CDR3 region is CASSSGLTGSYEQYF. CDR3 DNA: TGTGCCAGCAGCTCGGGACTCACGGGGTCCTACGAGCAGTACTTC. The full variable domain, rest sourced from reference TRBV5-4 and TRBJ2-7, is ETGVTQSPTHLIKTRGQQVTLRCSSQSGHNTVSWYQQALGQGPQFIFQYYREEENGRGNFPPRFSGLQFPNYSSELNVNALELDDSALYLCASSSGLTGSYEQYFGPGTRLTVT.